A selection of T cell receptor beta chains follows, all from one sample in a study of post-analysis software for immune sequencing data. TCRdb reanalysed the PCR reads using MiXCR and keeps one entry per CDR3 protein. This sample has about 770,000 distinct CDR3 sequences; roughly 50% occur once, and the top ten carry over 4.5%. The sample was blood. These receptors all come from a girl between 5 and 17 years old with multiple sclerosis. Both conserved end residues are part of each CDR3.

J gene | V gene | CDR3 protein
TRBJ2-1 | TRBV7-2 | CASSLHGGNEQFF
TRBJ2-3 | TRBV6-1 | CASSEVLSGGADTQYF
TRBJ1-2 | TRBV12-3/TRBV12-4 | CASSLMGPNYGYTF
TRBJ2-7 | TRBV28 | CASTSGGSYEQYF
TRBJ1-2 | TRBV6-6 | CASSRGAGHDGYTF
TRBJ1-4 | TRBV15 | CATSRQPTNEKLFF
TRBJ1-2 | TRBV12-3/TRBV12-4 | CASSLALRSGYTF
TRBJ1-1 | TRBV5-6 | CASSQQGRNTEAFF
TRBJ2-1 | TRBV20-1 | CSATEGPAYNEQFF
TRBJ2-1 | TRBV12-3/TRBV12-4 | CASSLASIGKEGQFF
TRBJ2-5 | TRBV7-8 | CASSPLAGGAETQYF
TRBJ2-7 | TRBV11-2 | CASSQMGTYEQYF
TRBJ2-7 | TRBV6-5 | CASSMTSGSYEQYF
TRBJ2-3 | TRBV12-3/TRBV12-4 | CASGPGSTDTQYF
TRBJ2-3 | TRBV20-1 | CSARARDPLTDTQYF
TRBJ2-1 | TRBV5-1 | CASSLARLAGGLNEQFF
TRBJ2-7 | TRBV5-1 | CASSAGVSYEQYF
TRBJ2-2 | TRBV5-6 | CASTSWRDPPNTGELFF
TRBJ2-7 | TRBV2 | CASRHPGTISYEQYF
TRBJ1-2 | TRBV15 | CATSRDSGAGDNYGYTF
TRBJ2-7 | TRBV4-1 | CASSQEGTGGEQYF
TRBJ2-3 | TRBV20-1 | CSARTSGRCQTDTQYF
TRBJ2-7 | TRBV12-3/TRBV12-4 | CASSLEDRIQGTKQYF
TRBJ2-1 | TRBV7-3 | CASSLLAGFSYNEQFF
. | TRBV4-1 | CASSQVTSGNYEQYF
TRBJ2-6 | TRBV25-1 | CASDSTTGPNVLTF
TRBJ1-6 | TRBV4-3 | CASSQDENSNSPLHF
TRBJ2-7 | TRBV12-3/TRBV12-4 | CASSFGMSSYEQYF
TRBJ2-7 | TRBV12-3/TRBV12-4 | CASKQPKDYEQYF
TRBJ2-7 | TRBV5-1 | CASSTGERYEQYF
TRBJ1-2 | TRBV19 | CASSMTTGTNYGYTF
TRBJ2-4 | TRBV11-2 | CASSTIRQGSEAKNIQYF
TRBJ1-2 | TRBV7-2 | CASSLALGGGNYGYTF
TRBJ1-5 | TRBV15 | CATSRGALSNQPQHF
TRBJ2-5 | TRBV30 | CAWSVSKTQYF
TRBJ1-5 | TRBV6-1 | CASRELKGTMSKQPQHF
TRBJ2-5 | TRBV18 | CASSPEGLGETQYF
TRBJ2-7 | TRBV20-1 | CSASPKFAGQLDYEQYF
TRBJ1-2 | TRBV2 | CASGEANYGYTF
TRBJ2-1 | TRBV24-1 | CATSDLQGLAGGSYNKQFF
TRBJ1-5 | TRBV3-1 | CASSQEGFSGKPQHF
TRBJ1-1 | TRBV10-3 | CAISESGQVVEAFF
TRBJ2-7 | TRBV4-1 | CASSQGVGTYEQYF
TRBJ2-7 | TRBV10-3 | CAIIIGTSGSRNEQYF
TRBJ2-4 | TRBV7-2 | CASSPTRALAKNIQYF
TRBJ2-1 | TRBV7-9 | CAGSLGGSHERFF
. | TRBV3-1 | CASSQGADSYEQYF
TRBJ1-2 | TRBV7-9 | CASITERDRSYGYTF
TRBJ2-7 | TRBV7-9 | CASSESGTSEQYF
TRBJ2-5 | TRBV6-5 | CASSYGTSGRGAGETQYF